The clone carrying this T cell receptor beta chain turned up a few times. Its antigen is as yet unknown. There are 12 residues in the CDR3. Germline V gene data show CDR1 as MNHEY and CDR2 as SVGAGI. Trimming took 5 bases from V and 6 from J; bases not matched to a gene: 4. cDNA libraries for TCR beta contained unique molecular identifiers. A single record per CDR3 protein comes from TCRdb applying MiXCR to the PCR reads. Counted here are 350,000 to 500,000 distinct CDR3 sequences, approximately 39% occurring once; the ten biggest clones make up 7.6%. The data belong to a study of post-analysis software for immune sequencing data. Points from the study as a whole: The five TRBV segments detected at higher frequency in patients than in controls included TRBV5-6, TRBV5-1 and TRBV20-1.

This chain joins TRBV6-5 and TRBJ2-7, with 7 bases lining up with TRBD1. This TCR was recovered from a girl aged 2 to 9 with multiple sclerosis. The source material was blood. In DNA, the CDR3 is TGTGCCAGCAGTGCACAGGGGATCGAGCAGTACTTC. Amino acids: CASSAQGIEQYF.